The entry below describes one T cell receptor beta chain. V dropped 4 bases and J dropped 7; count of bases not matched to a gene: 9. Per germline, CDR1 MNHEY and CDR2 SMNVEV (reference sequence). The CDR3 spans 15 residues. This sample is part of a study of blood T cells in healthy people across ages. Next came a second PCR, run for about 6 to 12 cycles, which used a sample-barcoded 5' primer along with a J-beta primer mix. TCRdb re-called the 5' RACE reads through MiXCR, storing one row per CDR3 protein. The table includes roughly 930,000 distinct CDR3 sequences, 45% to 50% detected once. This sequence joins TRBV27 and TRBJ2-7; 11 bases are shared with TRBD2. The receptor's source is a man aged 30-40 years in good health. Input material: blood. The CDR3 DNA sequence: TGTGCCAGCAGTTCACCCCTAGCGGGGGGATATGAGCAGTACTTC. Translation: CASSSPLAGGYEQYF.